Below, 18 T cell receptor beta chains from the same sample are listed, as sequenced in a study of T cells in Graves' hyperthyroidism and ophthalmopathy. Using RNA transcripts as the source, TCR beta CDR3 regions were amplified. TCR CDR3 regions were first amplified by RT-PCR with HTBI primers. From the multiplex PCR reads, TCRdb called clonotypes with MiXCR, one entry per CDR3 protein. The table lists 500,000 to 650,000 distinct CDR3 sequences, 35% to 50% of them singletons. Sequencing was done on a sample of peripheral blood or thyroid tissue (not recorded which). Source of these receptors: an adult woman with Graves' disease, either hyperthyroidism or ophthalmopathy (not recorded which).

The chain recombines TRBV20-1 with TRBJ1-5; 10 bases fit TRBD1. There are 16 residues in the CDR3. J lost 4 bases, V lost 5 bases, and 11 bases had no gene match. Germline V gene lookup returns CDR1 DFQATT and CDR2 SNEGSKA (reference sequence). In DNA, the CDR3 is TGCAGTGCTTTACGGACAGGGGGTGTTTTTAATCAGCCCCAGCATTTT. Its protein is CSALRTGGVFNQPQHF.

This clonotype was seen a handful of times. Because it lacks the conserved phenylalanine or tryptophan at the end, this CDR3 is likely a read error. Because the CDR3's place on the DNA is in doubt, the DNA is left out and the CDR3 is given as listed by TCRdb. The chain links TRBV6-4 to TRBJ1-4; TRBD1, the table's D call, lacks a check against the DNA. The germline V gene has CDR1 MRHNA and CDR2 SNTAGT. The CDR3 spans 11 residues, counting both ends. This CDR3 reads CASSDSRQGIL.

The chain couples TRBV5-6 to TRBJ1-6; 7 positions match TRBD1. Trimming cost V 5 bases and J 8 bases; bases outside gene matches: 10. The CDR3 is made up of 15 amino acids. Germline CDR1 is SGHDT and CDR2 is YYEEEE. The CDR3 spells CASSLSGQGDSPLHF. The CDR3 nucleotides are TGTGCCAGCAGTTTATCGGGGCAGGGGGATTCACCCCTCCACTTT. The full variable domain, its missing parts supplied by reference TRBV5-6 and TRBJ1-6, is DAGVTQSPTHLIKTRGQQVTLRCSPKSGHDTVSWYQQALGQGPQFIFQYYEEEERQRGNFPDRFSGHQFPNYSSELNVNALLLGDSALYLCASSLSGQGDSPLHFGNGTRLTVT.

This clonotype was detected only a few times. This chain links TRBV7-2 with TRBJ1-5; D may be TRBD1 (5 bases). The CDR3 is 13 residues long. V shed 5 bases and J shed 8 bases, with 13 bases lying between them. In germline, CDR1 is SGHTA, CDR2 FQGNSA. The CDR3 is CASSPSPGEPQHF. The CDR3 coding sequence is TGTGCCAGCAGCCCTAGCCCGGGGGAGCCCCAGCATTTT.

This clonotype was picked up one time. The junction does not match germline at one end; this may be a read error. The chain recombines TRBV7-2 with TRBJ2-2; unclear D gene. Germline V gene sequence: CDR1 SGHTA, CDR2 FQGNSA. This CDR3 has 13 residues. CDR3 sequence reads: CASSQAERRELFF. As DNA, the CDR3 is TGCGCCAGCAGCCAAGCCGAACGGCGGGAGCTGTTTTTT. Full variable domain (remainder filled in from reference TRBV7-2 and TRBJ2-2): GAGVSQSPSNKVTEKGKDVELRCDPISGHTALYWYRQSLGQGLEFLIYFQGNSAPDKSGLPSDRFSAERTGGSVSTLTIQRTQQEDSAVYLCASSQAERRELFFGEGSRLTVL.

This clonotype came up many times. This chain connects TRBV6-1 to TRBJ1-1, with 7 bases matching TRBD1. CDR3 size: 13 residues. The trim removed 8 bases at V and 3 bases at J, leaving 6 bases unmatched. The germline CDR1 and CDR2 sequences are MNHNS and SASEGT. The CDR3 nucleotides read TGTGCCAGCCGACAGGGTGCTTACACTGAAGCTTTCTTT. It encodes CASRQGAYTEAFF.

The chain joins TRBV29-1 to TRBJ2-6, with D maybe TRBD1 (5 bases). The CDR3 covers 15 residues. The germline V and J ends were trimmed by 0 bases and 2 bases, with 8 bases remaining between them. Germline V gene lookup returns CDR1 SQVTM and CDR2 ANQGSEA. Written as DNA, the CDR3 is TGCAGCGTTGAAGATCAAGGGGCTGGGGCCAACGTCCTGACTTTC. The encoded protein is CSVEDQGAGANVLTF.

The DNA for the CDR3 is TGCAGCGTGCGGTCGGATGAAAGCCACGAGCAGTACTTC. This encodes CSVRSDESHEQYF. The rearrangement uses TRBV29-1 and TRBJ2-7; D ambiguous. CDR3 length: 13 residues. Trimming cost V 6 bases and J 5 bases, with 17 bases left between them. Germline V lookup: CDR1 SQVTM, CDR2 ANQGSEA.

The J gene is TRBJ1-1, the V gene TRBV10-3, with TRBD1 identical over 8 bases. This CDR3 has 13 residues. The germline CDR1 and CDR2 sequences are ENHRY and SYGVKD. After removal of 9 bases from V and 6 bases from J, the junction contained 9 bases not matched to a gene. In nucleotides, the CDR3 is TGTGCCATAGTCCGGGACAGGAGTTCTGAAGCTTTCTTT. Protein sequence: CAIVRDRSSEAFF.

V is TRBV7-2 and J is TRBJ2-5; D call uncertain. In germline, CDR1 is SGHTA, CDR2 FQGNSA. This CDR3 is built from 14 residues. V was pared by 7 bases and J by 5 bases, with 17 bases between. CDR3 DNA: TGTGCCAGCACCGAACGCTCTAAGAGGGAGACCCAGTACTTC. Translated: CASTERSKRETQYF.

The V gene is TRBV7-3, the J gene TRBJ2-5; 9 bases are a match to TRBD2. CDR1 and CDR2 (germline): SGHTA, FQGTGA. V lost 7 bases, J lost 4 bases, and 16 bases stayed unmatched. The CDR3 covers 17 residues. Here the CDR3 DNA reads TGTGCCAGCACCGCTCTAGGGACTAGCCTCCCCCGAGAGACCCAGTACTTC. Its translation is CASTALGTSLPRETQYF.

This clonotype showed up just a few times. The chain has TRBV7-7 and TRBJ1-1; tentatively, D is TRBD1 (5 bases). Germline loops: CDR1 SSHAT, CDR2 FNYEAQ (reference sequence). The CDR3 has 11 amino acids. The CDR3 nucleotides read TGTGCTAGACAGCCGAACACTGAAGCTTTCTTT. This gives the protein CARQPNTEAFF.

The chain couples TRBV7-6 to TRBJ1-1; TRBD1 aligns across 12 bases. CDR3 length equals 20 residues. With 2 bases clipped from V and 0 bases from J, the junction kept 13 bases outside the gene matches. Germline lookup yields CDR1 SGHVS and CDR2 FNYEAQ. The CDR3 loop reads CASSLYSVRDRGLLNTEAFF. For the CDR3, the DNA is TGTGCCAGCAGCTTATATTCAGTCCGGGACAGGGGGCTATTGAACACTGAAGCTTTCTTT.

The table lists this clonotype with many counts. V usage is TRBV7-6 and J usage is TRBJ1-2, with a weak D call TRBD1 (6 bases). This CDR3 spans 12 amino acids. The germline CDR1 and CDR2 sequences are SGHVS and FNYEAQ. Trimming pared 1 base from V and 6 bases from J, leaving 6 bases between. The CDR3 region has the DNA TGTGCCAGCAGCTTAGACAGGGATGGCTACACCTTC. Its protein product is CASSLDRDGYTF.

This clonotype has a single count. The chain uses TRBV12-3 or TRBV12-4 and TRBJ1-2; 9 bases map to TRBD1. After removal of 4 bases from V and 5 bases from J, the junction contained 8 bases not matched to a gene. The CDR3 sequence is 15 residues long. CDR3 residues: CASSSKWDRDYGYTF. The CDR3 coding sequence is TGTGCCAGCAGTTCCAAATGGGACAGGGATTATGGCTACACCTTC.

This clonotype has at least ten counts. This sequence joins TRBV20-1 and TRBJ2-7; 10 nucleotides agree with TRBD1. The junction had 9 bases not matched to a gene; V was cut back by 0 bases and J by 4 bases. This CDR3 is 16 amino acids long. The germline V gene encodes CDR1 DFQATT and CDR2 SNEGSKA (reference sequence). The CDR3 loop is CSARDGGGQGRYEQYF. As DNA, the CDR3 is TGCAGTGCTAGAGATGGGGGGGGACAGGGGAGGTACGAGCAGTACTTC.

This clonotype has more than one count but fewer than ten. This chain uses TRBV10-3 with TRBJ1-2, with unresolved D. The CDR3 consists of 13 residues. Germline-derived CDR1 and CDR2 are ENHRY and SYGVKD. V lost 0 bases to trimming and J lost 6 bases, with 8 bases between them. DNA of the CDR3: TGTGCCATCAGTGAGTCGGGATATGATGGCTACACCTTC. It codes for CAISESGYDGYTF.

The chain recombines TRBV9 with TRBJ2-6; a possible D gene is TRBD2 (5 bases). Germline lookup yields CDR1 SGDLS and CDR2 YYNGEE. The CDR3 loop spans 16 amino acids. The V end lost 4 bases, the J end lost 1 base, and 12 bases lay between the germline ends. CDR3 in DNA: TGTGCCAGCAGCCCCTTCGGGGTGTCTGGGGCCAACGTCCTGACTTTC. Translation gives CASSPFGVSGANVLTF.